The text below deals with one T cell receptor (beta chain). This table comes from immunoSEQ multiplex PCR, and its TCRdb copy is limited to in-frame clones, with some not included. The sample holds more than 120,000 clones, 87% seen once. CDR3 length: 14 amino acids. The germline V gene encodes CDR1 LGHDT and CDR2 YNNKEL (reference sequence). V dropped 0 bases and J dropped 8 bases, with 12 bases sitting between them. This sample stems from a study of blood T cell repertoires in COVID-19. Study-level background: Some COVID-19 samples were acute and others convalescent; all came from the United States, Italy and Spain. Sources were T cells, B-cell-depleted T cells, or PBMCs; the material itself was cDNA or gDNA.

This sequence was found in a woman between 45 and 60 years old with acute or convalescent COVID-19. Input material: peripheral blood. The chain has TRBV3-1 (or the pseudogene TRBV3-2) and TRBJ2-3; D unclear. CDR3 DNA sequence: TGTGCCAGCAGCCAAGATAACGTTGGCCGTACGCAGTATTTT. Encoded protein: CASSQDNVGRTQYF.